The T cell receptor beta chain under discussion was sequenced for a study of breast tumors, draining lymph nodes, adjacent tissues. In this sample, this clonotype turned up many times. TCRdb reprocessed the multiplex PCR reads via MiXCR and lists one record per CDR3 protein. The sample holds around 120,000 distinct CDR3 sequences, less than 20% seen once. Axillary draining lymph nodes of breast cancer patients supplied the node samples. Material for sequencing was axillary lymph node tissue. The TCR sequence derives from a female donor with breast cancer. Some clones in this sample may be carry-over from other donors' samples.

The CDR3 DNA is TGTGCCAGCAGTTACTCGTCCAGGGAAGAGACCCAGTACTTC. Residues: CASSYSSREETQYF. The chain uses TRBV6-6 and TRBJ2-5, with D maybe TRBD1 (5 bases). Trimming removed 0 bases from V and 3 bases from J, with 8 bases in between. CDR1 and CDR2 from the germline V gene are MNHNY and SVGAGI (reference sequence). The CDR3 sequence is 14 residues long.